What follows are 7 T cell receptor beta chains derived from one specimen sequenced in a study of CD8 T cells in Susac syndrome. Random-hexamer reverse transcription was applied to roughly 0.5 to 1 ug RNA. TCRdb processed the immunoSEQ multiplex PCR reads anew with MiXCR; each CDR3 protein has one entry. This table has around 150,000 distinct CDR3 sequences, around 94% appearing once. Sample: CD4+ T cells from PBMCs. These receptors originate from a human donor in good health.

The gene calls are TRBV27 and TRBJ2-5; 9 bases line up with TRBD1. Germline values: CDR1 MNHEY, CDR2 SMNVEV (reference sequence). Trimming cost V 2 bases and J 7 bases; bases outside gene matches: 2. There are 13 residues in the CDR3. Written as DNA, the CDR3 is TGTGCCAGCAGTTTAAAGGGACAGGGGACCCAGTACTTC. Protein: CASSLKGQGTQYF.

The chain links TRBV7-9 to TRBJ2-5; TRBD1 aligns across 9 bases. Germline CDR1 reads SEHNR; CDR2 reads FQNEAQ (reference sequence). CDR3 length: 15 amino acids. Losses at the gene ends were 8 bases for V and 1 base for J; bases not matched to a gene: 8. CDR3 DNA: TGTGCCAGCGAAACCGGGACAGGGATCCAAGAGACCCAGTACTTC. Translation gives CASETGTGIQETQYF.

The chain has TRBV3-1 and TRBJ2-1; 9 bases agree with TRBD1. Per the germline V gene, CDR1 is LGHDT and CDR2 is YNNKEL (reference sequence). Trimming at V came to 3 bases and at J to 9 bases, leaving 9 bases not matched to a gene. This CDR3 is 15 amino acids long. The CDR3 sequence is CASSHLTGTGTEQFF. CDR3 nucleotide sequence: TGTGCCAGCAGCCATCTCACCGGGACAGGGACTGAGCAGTTCTTC.

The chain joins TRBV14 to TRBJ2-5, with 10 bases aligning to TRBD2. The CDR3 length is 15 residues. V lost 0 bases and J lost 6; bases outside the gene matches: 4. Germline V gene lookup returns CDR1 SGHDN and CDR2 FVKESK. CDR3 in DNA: TGTGCCAGCAGCCAAGAACCTAGCGGGGGACAGACCCAGTACTTC. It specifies CASSQEPSGGQTQYF.

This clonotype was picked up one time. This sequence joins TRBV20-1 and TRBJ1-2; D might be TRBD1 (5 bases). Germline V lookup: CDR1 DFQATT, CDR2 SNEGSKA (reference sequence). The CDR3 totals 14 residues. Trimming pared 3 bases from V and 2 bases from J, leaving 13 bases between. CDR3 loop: CSASSPGGNYGYTF. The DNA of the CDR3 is TGCAGTGCTAGTAGCCCGGGGGGGAACTATGGCTACACCTTC.

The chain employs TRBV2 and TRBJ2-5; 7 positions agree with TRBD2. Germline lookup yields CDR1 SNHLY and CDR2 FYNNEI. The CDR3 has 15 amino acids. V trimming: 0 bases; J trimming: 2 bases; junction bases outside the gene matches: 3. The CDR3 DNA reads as TGTGCCAGCAGTGAAGCGCTAGCGGATCAAGAGACCCAGTACTTC. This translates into CASSEALADQETQYF.

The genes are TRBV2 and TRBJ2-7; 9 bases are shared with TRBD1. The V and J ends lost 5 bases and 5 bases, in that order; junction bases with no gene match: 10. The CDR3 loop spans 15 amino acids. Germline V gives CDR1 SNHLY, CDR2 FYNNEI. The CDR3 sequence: CASSYTGGTLDEQYF. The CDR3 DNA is TGTGCCAGCAGTTATACAGGGGGCACATTGGACGAGCAGTACTTC.